Below, 25 T cell receptor beta chains from the same sample are listed, as sequenced in a study of blood T cell repertoires in COVID-19. The table came from immunoSEQ multiplex PCR; TCRdb's copy has only in-frame clones and leaves some out. This sample has fewer than 150,000 clones, with almost 85% found just once. Sequenced: peripheral blood. The receptors derive from a middle-aged man with acute or convalescent COVID-19.

The chain employs TRBV4-2 and TRBJ1-1; a possible D gene is TRBD1 (5 bases). In germline, CDR1 is LGHNA, CDR2 YNFKEQ. CDR3 length equals 16 residues. Trimming removed 1 base at V and 5 bases at J, with 17 bases between. This chain's CDR3 is CASSQGQGFGLTEAFF. Here the CDR3 DNA reads TGTGCCAGCAGCCAAGGCCAGGGATTTGGGTTGACTGAAGCTTTCTTT.

The V and J genes are TRBV7-8 and TRBJ2-7; a weak D match, TRBD1 (6 bases). Germline assignment: CDR1 SGHVS and CDR2 FQNEAQ. Trimming took off 5 bases at V and 1 base at J, with 12 bases between the two ends. The CDR3 is made up of 14 amino acids. The CDR3 DNA sequence: TGTGCCAGCAGCGACAGGACAGCTTCCTACGAGCAGTACTTC. It yields the protein CASSDRTASYEQYF.

This rearrangement joins TRBV5-6 to TRBJ2-7; TRBD1 is a possible D gene (6 bases). Germline lookup yields CDR1 SGHDT and CDR2 YYEEEE. Trimming cost V 2 bases and J 12 bases, with 15 bases left between them. This CDR3 contains 12 residues. This CDR3 is CASSLQGYAWYF. CDR3 sequence (DNA): TGTGCCAGCAGCTTACAGGGCTACGCCTGGTACTTC.

This chain links TRBV6-5 with TRBJ2-7; 7 nucleotides agree with TRBD1. Per the germline V gene, CDR1 is MNHEY and CDR2 is SVGAGI. The CDR3 is 15 amino acids. The V gene end was trimmed by 0 bases and the J gene end by 3 bases; junction bases not matched to a gene: 5. The CDR3 loop is CASSYSRGQNYEQYF. Written as DNA, the CDR3 is TGTGCCAGCAGTTACTCACGGGGACAGAACTACGAGCAGTACTTC.

The chain couples TRBV14 to TRBJ1-1, with TRBD1 matching over 12 bases. This CDR3 region has 16 residues. The junction had 9 bases not matched to a gene; V was cut back by 4 bases and J by 6 bases. Germline CDR1 reads SGHDN; CDR2 reads FVKESK. The CDR3 nucleotides read TGTGCCAGCAGCCGAAAAACCGGGACAGGGGGCTCTGAAGCTTTCTTT. This gives the protein CASSRKTGTGGSEAFF.

The CDR3 DNA reads as TGTGCCAGCAGTTCTCTAGCTGGGGGCGCGGATCAGCCCCAGCATTTT. Translation gives CASSSLAGGADQPQHF. The genes are TRBV6-5 and TRBJ1-5; maybe TRBD1 (6 bases). Germline V gene sequence: CDR1 MNHEY, CDR2 SVGAGI. Trimming stripped 4 bases from V and 5 bases from J, with 18 bases between. This CDR3 contains 16 residues.

This clone was counted between two and nine times. V usage is TRBV7-8 and J usage is TRBJ2-3, with D possibly being TRBD1 (5 bases). From germline, CDR1 is SGHVS and CDR2 FQNEAQ. With 3 bases removed from V and 3 bases from J, the gap between germline ends came to 7 bases. The CDR3 has 13 amino acids. The CDR3 reads CASSFRGTDTQYF. CDR3 bases: TGTGCCAGCAGCTTTAGGGGTACAGATACGCAGTATTTT.

V usage is TRBV27 and J usage is TRBJ2-7, with 12 bases identical to TRBD1. Germline V CDR1 and CDR2: MNHEY, SMNVEV (reference sequence). The CDR3 covers 17 residues. V lost 7 bases, J lost 3 bases, and 13 bases stayed unmatched. In nucleotides, the CDR3 is TGTGCCAGCACCAGATCTTCCCGGGACAGGGGGCTCTACGAGCAGTACTTC. This translates into CASTRSSRDRGLYEQYF.

The V call is TRBV12-2, the J call TRBJ1-5. TRBV12-2 is annotated as a pseudogene. The CDR3 spans 13 residues. CDR3 DNA: TGTGCAAGTCGCTTAAGCCCTTATCAGCCCCAGCATTTT. Translated, it gives CASRLSPYQPQHF.

This clone has just one count. This chain joins TRBV5-6 and TRBJ2-7, with 10 bases identical to TRBD1. CDR3 length: 14 residues. The V and J ends lost 5 bases and 5 bases, in that order; junction bases with no gene match: 7. Germline V gene lookup returns CDR1 SGHDT and CDR2 YYEEEE. For the CDR3, the DNA is TGTGCCAGCAGATCGACAGGGGGCATGAACGAGCAGTACTTC. This gives the protein CASRSTGGMNEQYF. The variable domain in full, completed from reference TRBV5-6 and TRBJ2-7, reads DAGVTQSPTHLIKTRGQQVTLRCSPKSGHDTVSWYQQALGQGPQFIFQYYEEEERQRGNFPDRFSGHQFPNYSSELNVNALLLGDSALYLCASRSTGGMNEQYFGPGTRLTVT.

This chain connects TRBV10-3 to TRBJ2-3, with D tentatively TRBD2 (5 bases). The germline V gene has CDR1 ENHRY and CDR2 SYGVKD. Trimming cost V 4 bases and J 0 bases, with 8 bases left between them. This CDR3 has 14 amino acids. CDR3 nucleotides: TGTGCCATCAGTGCGGGAAAGAGCACAGATACGCAGTATTTT. It specifies CAISAGKSTDTQYF.

The chain combines TRBV28 with TRBJ2-7; tentatively, D is TRBD1 (7 bases). Germline V gene lookup returns CDR1 MDHEN and CDR2 SYDVKM. Trimming took 9 bases from V and 2 from J, leaving 14 bases between them. CDR3 length: 13 residues. CDR3 nucleotides: TGTGCCAGTCGGCGGGACAGCCCCTACGAGCAGTACTTC. Translating gives CASRRDSPYEQYF.

Only a few counts were recorded for this clone. This rearrangement joins TRBV12-3 or TRBV12-4 to TRBJ1-6; no clear D gene. Trimming left V 7 bases short and J 10 bases short, with 11 bases between. This CDR3 has 12 amino acids. The CDR3 sequence: CASTLGRSPLHF. The DNA of the CDR3 is TGTGCCAGCACCTTGGGGAGGTCACCCCTCCACTTT.

The genes are TRBV5-1 and TRBJ1-5; 9 bases agree with TRBD1. Germline-derived CDR1 and CDR2 are SGHRS and YFSETQ. Unmatched junction bases numbered 18, after V lost 3 bases and J lost 11 bases. The CDR3 runs 17 residues. This CDR3 reads CASSSDPQGAGKGAQHF. CDR3 sequence (DNA): TGCGCCAGCAGCTCAGACCCACAGGGGGCCGGTAAGGGGGCCCAGCATTTT. Supplemented by reference TRBV5-1 and TRBJ1-5, the full variable domain reads KAGVTQTPRYLIKTRGQQVTLSCSPISGHRSVSWYQQTPGQGLQFLFEYFSETQRNKGNFPGRFSGRQFSNSRSEMNVSTLELGDSALYLCASSSDPQGAGKGAQHFGDGTRLSIL.

The chain employs TRBV29-1 and TRBJ2-1, with TRBD2 matching over 8 bases. The trim removed 2 bases at V and 4 bases at J, leaving 4 bases unmatched. CDR1 is SQVTM and CDR2 is ANQGSEA in the germline V gene. The CDR3 extends over 14 amino acids. CDR3 in DNA: TGCAGCGTTGAAAGCAGCGGGAGTTACAATGAGCAGTTCTTC. As protein: CSVESSGSYNEQFF.

The chain recombines TRBV5-8 with TRBJ1-5; 8 nucleotides line up with TRBD1. V was clipped by 6 bases and J by 5 bases; unmatched bases: 7. Germline CDR1 and CDR2: SGHTS and YDEGEE. CDR3 size: 14 residues. Here the CDR3 DNA reads TGTGCCAGCAACCGGGACAGGAGTTATCAGCCCCAGCATTTT. It encodes CASNRDRSYQPQHF. The full variable domain, in which reference TRBV5-8 and TRBJ1-5 provide the parts outside the CDR3, is EAGVTQSPTHLIKTRGQQATLRCSPISGHTSVYWYQQALGLGLQFLLWYDEGEERNRGNFPPRFSGRQFPNYSSELNVNALELEDSALYLCASNRDRSYQPQHFGDGTRLSIL.

The chain uses TRBV6-5 and TRBJ2-7, with 12 nucleotides matching TRBD2. V was pared by 4 bases and J by 5 bases, with 6 bases of the junction left unmatched. The germline V gene has CDR1 MNHEY and CDR2 SVGAGI. The CDR3 is 15 residues long. The CDR3 here is CASSFRLAGDDEQYF. The CDR3 DNA reads as TGTGCCAGCAGTTTCCGACTAGCGGGAGATGACGAGCAGTACTTC.

V gene TRBV11-3 combines with J gene TRBJ2-7, with 10 bases matching TRBD1. V lost 1 base and J lost 5; bases outside the gene matches: 8. The germline V gene encodes CDR1 SGHNT and CDR2 YENEEA. The CDR3 spans 16 residues. The chain's CDR3 is CASSLGVGTGVDEQYF. CDR3 sequence (DNA): TGTGCCAGCAGCTTAGGGGTCGGGACAGGGGTGGACGAGCAGTACTTC.

CDR3 in DNA: TGTGCCAGCAGCTTAGCGGGGAGACGTGGAGAGACCCAGTACTTC. This codes for CASSLAGRRGETQYF. The rearrangement uses TRBV11-1 and TRBJ2-5, with D tentatively TRBD2 (5 bases). V shed 0 bases and J shed 4 bases, with 12 bases lying between them. CDR1 and CDR2 from the germline V gene are SGHAT and FQDESV (reference sequence). This CDR3 is built from 15 residues.

V usage is TRBV6-6 and J usage is TRBJ1-5, with TRBD1 matching over 7 bases. V trimming: 11 bases; J trimming: 0 bases; junction bases outside the gene matches: 10. The CDR3 has 15 residues. CDR1 is MNHNY and CDR2 is SVGAGI in the germline V gene (reference sequence). The CDR3 sequence is CAARGEIYSNQPQHF. The CDR3 DNA is TGTGCCGCCAGGGGGGAGATTTATAGCAATCAGCCCCAGCATTTT.

The chain joins TRBV30 to TRBJ2-7; unclear D gene. The length of the CDR3 is 13 residues. Germline V lookup: CDR1 GTSNPN, CDR2 SVGIG (reference sequence). V lost 3 bases to trimming and J lost 3 bases, with 12 bases between them. CDR3 region: CAWRVGPGYEQYF. The CDR3 bases are TGTGCCTGGAGAGTTGGGCCAGGCTACGAGCAGTACTTC.

The chain employs TRBV9 and TRBJ2-1, with D tentatively TRBD1 (5 bases). CDR3 length: 15 amino acids. CDR1 is SGDLS, CDR2 YYNGEE, per germline. V lost 3 bases and J 2 bases, leaving 12 bases between the germline ends. The CDR3 nucleotides read TGTGCCAGCAGCGCAGACCAGGGTACCTACAATGAGCAGTTCTTC. The encoded protein is CASSADQGTYNEQFF.

The genes are TRBV5-1 and TRBJ2-7, with 13 bases aligning to TRBD2. The ends lost 4 bases at V and 3 bases at J; junction bases unmatched: 7. Germline CDR1 SGHRS, CDR2 YFSETQ. The CDR3 loop spans 16 amino acids. The CDR3 DNA sequence: TGCGCCAGCAGCGGGGGGACTAGCGGGGCCCTCTACGAGCAGTACTTC. Its protein product is CASSGGTSGALYEQYF.

The chain is built from TRBV11-3 and TRBJ2-4; tentative D call: TRBD2 (6 bases). Germline CDR1 is SGHNT and CDR2 is YENEEA. The V end was cut by 5 bases, the J end by 3 bases, with 8 bases between. The CDR3 length is 13 residues. This chain's CDR3 is CASSLGGKNIQYF. In DNA, the CDR3 is TGTGCCAGCAGCCTGGGGGGCAAAAACATTCAGTACTTC.

This clone showed up just a few times. The chain uses TRBV10-3 and TRBJ2-1, with 9 bases aligning to TRBD1. J was trimmed by 6 bases and V by 3 bases; bases with no gene match: 6. The CDR3 is made up of 15 amino acids. Per germline, CDR1 ENHRY and CDR2 SYGVKD. CDR3 in DNA: TGTGCCATCAGTGATTTAGGACAGGGGATCAATGAGCAGTTCTTC. Its translation: CAISDLGQGINEQFF.